This T cell receptor beta chain was retrieved from a study of cytomegalovirus exposure and HLA in healthy donors. 13 Jbeta primers and 60 Vbeta primers were used for the PCR. Sequencing used immunoSEQ multiplex PCR; TCRdb keeps in-frame clones, though not all of them. This listing includes about 140,000 clones. The CDR3 is made up of 14 amino acids. Per the germline V gene, CDR1 is MNHEY and CDR2 is SVGAGI. J gave up 3 bases and V 4 bases, and 5 bases lay outside the gene matches. Overall study results and limits: The authors later linked a missense DCLRE1C variant to TCR beta V- and J-gene trimming.

In the case of this clone: Its target is not known.

This sequence was found in a male donor in good health and CMV-seronegative. The specimen sequenced was PBMCs. The V gene is TRBV6-5, the J gene TRBJ2-7; the match to TRBD2 covers 8 bases. This CDR3 reads CASSSSGGNYEQYF. CDR3 DNA sequence: TGTGCCAGCAGTTCCAGCGGGGGAAACTACGAGCAGTACTTC.